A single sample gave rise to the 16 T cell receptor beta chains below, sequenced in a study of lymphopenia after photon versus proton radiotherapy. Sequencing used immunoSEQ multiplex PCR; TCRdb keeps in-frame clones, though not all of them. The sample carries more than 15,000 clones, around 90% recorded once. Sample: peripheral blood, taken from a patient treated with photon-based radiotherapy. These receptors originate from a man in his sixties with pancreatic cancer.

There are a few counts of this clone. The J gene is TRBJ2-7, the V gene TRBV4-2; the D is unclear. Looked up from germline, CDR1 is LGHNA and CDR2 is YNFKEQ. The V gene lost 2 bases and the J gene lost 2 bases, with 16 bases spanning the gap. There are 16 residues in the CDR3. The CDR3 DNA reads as TGTGCCAGCAGCCAATTGGTGGCGTCTTCACCCTACGAGCAGTACTTC. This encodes CASSQLVASSPYEQYF.

CDR3 sequence reads: CASSPPGYGYTF. The CDR3 region has the DNA TGTGCCAGCTCACCACCTGGCTATGGCTACACCTTC. The chain is built from TRBV18 and TRBJ1-2; D unclear. Germline V CDR1 and CDR2: KGHSH, LQKENI. V was pared by 0 bases and J by 4 bases, with 3 bases between. This CDR3 is built from 12 residues.

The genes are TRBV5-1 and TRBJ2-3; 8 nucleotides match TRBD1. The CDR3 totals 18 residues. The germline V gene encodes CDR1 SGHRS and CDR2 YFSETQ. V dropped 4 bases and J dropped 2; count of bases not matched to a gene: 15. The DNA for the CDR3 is TGCGCCAGCAGCCCCGGGACAGGCCGTCGGGTACTCACAGATACGCAGTATTTT. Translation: CASSPGTGRRVLTDTQYF.

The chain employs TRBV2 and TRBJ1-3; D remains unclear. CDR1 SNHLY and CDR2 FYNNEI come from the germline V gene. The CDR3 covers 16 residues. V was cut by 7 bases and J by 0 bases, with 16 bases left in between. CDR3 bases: TGTGCCAGCATCGCGGCGCAGATGATCTCTGGAAACACCATATATTTT. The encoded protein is CASIAAQMISGNTIYF. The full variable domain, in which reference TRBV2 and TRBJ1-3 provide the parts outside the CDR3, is EPEVTQTPSHQVTQMGQEVILRCVPISNHLYFYWYRQILGQKVEFLVSFYNNEISEKSEIFDDQFSVERPDGSNFTLKIRSTKLEDSAMYFCASIAAQMISGNTIYFGEGSWLTVV.

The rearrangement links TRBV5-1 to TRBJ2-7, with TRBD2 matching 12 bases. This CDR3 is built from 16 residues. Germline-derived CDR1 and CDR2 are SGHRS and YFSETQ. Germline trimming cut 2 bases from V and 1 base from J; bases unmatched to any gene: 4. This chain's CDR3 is CASSLGLAGLSYEQYF. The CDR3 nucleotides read TGCGCCAGCAGCTTAGGACTAGCGGGGTTATCCTACGAGCAGTACTTC.

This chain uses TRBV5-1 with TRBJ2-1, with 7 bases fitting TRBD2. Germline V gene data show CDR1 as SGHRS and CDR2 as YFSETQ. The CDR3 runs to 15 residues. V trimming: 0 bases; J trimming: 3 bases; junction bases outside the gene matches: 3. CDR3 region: CASSLAGGIYNEQFF. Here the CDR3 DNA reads TGCGCCAGCAGCTTGGCGGGGGGTATCTACAATGAGCAGTTCTTC.

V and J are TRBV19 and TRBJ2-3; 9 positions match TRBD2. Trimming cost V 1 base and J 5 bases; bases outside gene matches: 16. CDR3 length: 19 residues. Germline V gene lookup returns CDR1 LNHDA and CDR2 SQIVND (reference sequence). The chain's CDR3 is CASSIGSGIGGGARDTQYF. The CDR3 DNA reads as TGTGCCAGTAGTATAGGGTCCGGAATTGGCGGGGGGGCAAGAGATACGCAGTATTTT. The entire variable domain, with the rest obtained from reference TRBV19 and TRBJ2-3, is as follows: DGGITQSPKYLFRKEGQNVTLSCEQNLNHDAMYWYRQDPGQGLRLIYYSQIVNDFQKGDIAEGYSVSREKKESFPLTVTSAQKNPTAFYLCASSIGSGIGGGARDTQYFGPGTRLTVL.

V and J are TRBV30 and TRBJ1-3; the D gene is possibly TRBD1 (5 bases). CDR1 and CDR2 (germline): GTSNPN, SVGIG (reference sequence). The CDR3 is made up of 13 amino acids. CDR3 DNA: TGTGTCCTGGAAAAGGGGTCTGGAAACACCATATATTTT. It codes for CVLEKGSGNTIYF.

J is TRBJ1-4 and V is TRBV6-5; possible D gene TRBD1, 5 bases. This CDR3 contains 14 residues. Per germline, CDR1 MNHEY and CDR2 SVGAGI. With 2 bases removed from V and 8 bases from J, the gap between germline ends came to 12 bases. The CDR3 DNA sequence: TGTGCCAGCAGTTACGTCGGGACGGAAGAAAAACTGTTTTTT. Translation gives CASSYVGTEEKLFF.

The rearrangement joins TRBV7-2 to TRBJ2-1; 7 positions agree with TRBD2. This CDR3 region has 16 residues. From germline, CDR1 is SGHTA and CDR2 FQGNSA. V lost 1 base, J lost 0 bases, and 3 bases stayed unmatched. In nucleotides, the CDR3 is TGTGCCAGCAGCTTAGTTTCGGGGGGCTCCTACAATGAGCAGTTCTTC. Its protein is CASSLVSGGSYNEQFF.

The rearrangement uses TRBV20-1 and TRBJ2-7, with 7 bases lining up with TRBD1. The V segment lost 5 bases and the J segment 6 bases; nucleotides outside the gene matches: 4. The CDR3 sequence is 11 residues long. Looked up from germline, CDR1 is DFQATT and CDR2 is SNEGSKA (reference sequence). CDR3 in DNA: TGCAGTGCTCTCAGGGGGAGCGAGCAGTACTTC. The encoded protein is CSALRGSEQYF.

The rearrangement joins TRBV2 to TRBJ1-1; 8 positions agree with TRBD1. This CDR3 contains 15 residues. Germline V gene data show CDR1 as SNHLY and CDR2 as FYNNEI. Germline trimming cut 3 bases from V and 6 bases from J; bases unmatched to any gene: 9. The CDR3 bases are TGTGCCAGCAGTGAGCTGCAGGGGGCGCTTGCTGAAGCTTTCTTT. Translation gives CASSELQGALAEAFF.

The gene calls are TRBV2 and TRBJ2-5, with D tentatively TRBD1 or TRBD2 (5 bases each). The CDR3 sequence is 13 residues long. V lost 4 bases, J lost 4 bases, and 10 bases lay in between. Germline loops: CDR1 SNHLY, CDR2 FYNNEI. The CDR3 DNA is TGTGCCAGCAGTGGAGGGGTTTCAGAGACCCAGTACTTC. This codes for CASSGGVSETQYF.

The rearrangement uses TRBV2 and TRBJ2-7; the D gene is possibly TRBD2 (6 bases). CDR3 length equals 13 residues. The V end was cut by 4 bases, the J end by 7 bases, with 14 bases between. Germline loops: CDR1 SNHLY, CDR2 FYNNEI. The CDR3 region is CASSGLPAGEQYF. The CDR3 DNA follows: TGTGCCAGCAGTGGATTACCTGCGGGGGAGCAGTACTTC.

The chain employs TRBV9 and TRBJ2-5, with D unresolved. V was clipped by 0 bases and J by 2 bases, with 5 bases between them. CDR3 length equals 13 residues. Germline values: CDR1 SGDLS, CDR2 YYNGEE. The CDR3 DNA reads TGTGCCAGCAGCGTAGGTGGGCAAGAGACCCAGTACTTC. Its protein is CASSVGGQETQYF.

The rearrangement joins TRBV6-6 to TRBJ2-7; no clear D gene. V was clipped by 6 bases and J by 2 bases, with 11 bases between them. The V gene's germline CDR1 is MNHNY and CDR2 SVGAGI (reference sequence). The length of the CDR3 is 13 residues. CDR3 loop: CASSPGRAYEQYF. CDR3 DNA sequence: TGTGCCAGCAGCCCCGGACGCGCCTACGAGCAGTACTTC.